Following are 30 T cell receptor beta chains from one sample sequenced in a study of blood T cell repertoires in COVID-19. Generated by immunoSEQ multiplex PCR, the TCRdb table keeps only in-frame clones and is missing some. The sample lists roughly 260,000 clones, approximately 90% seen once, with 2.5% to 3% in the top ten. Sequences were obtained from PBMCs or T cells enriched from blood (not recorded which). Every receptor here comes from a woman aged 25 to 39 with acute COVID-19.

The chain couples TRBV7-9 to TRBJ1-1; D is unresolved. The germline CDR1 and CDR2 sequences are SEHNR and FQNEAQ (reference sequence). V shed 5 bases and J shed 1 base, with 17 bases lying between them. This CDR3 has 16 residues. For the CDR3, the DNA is TGTGCCAGCAGCCCCTCGGGCTTTCGGGGGAACACTGAAGCTTTCTTT. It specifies CASSPSGFRGNTEAFF.

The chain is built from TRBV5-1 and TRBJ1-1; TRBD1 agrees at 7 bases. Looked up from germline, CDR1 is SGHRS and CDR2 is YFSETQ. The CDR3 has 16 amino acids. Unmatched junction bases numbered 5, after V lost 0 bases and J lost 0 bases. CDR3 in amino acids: CASSLAEGAVNTEAFF. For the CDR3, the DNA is TGCGCCAGCAGCTTGGCCGAGGGGGCGGTGAACACTGAAGCTTTCTTT.

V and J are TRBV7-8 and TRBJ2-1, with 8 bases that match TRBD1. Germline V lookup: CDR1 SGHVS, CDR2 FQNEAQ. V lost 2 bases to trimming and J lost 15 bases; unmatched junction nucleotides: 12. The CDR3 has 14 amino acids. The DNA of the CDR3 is TGTGCCAGCAGCTTAAGTTTAAGGACAGGGATACGGTTCTTC. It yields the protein CASSLSLRTGIRFF.

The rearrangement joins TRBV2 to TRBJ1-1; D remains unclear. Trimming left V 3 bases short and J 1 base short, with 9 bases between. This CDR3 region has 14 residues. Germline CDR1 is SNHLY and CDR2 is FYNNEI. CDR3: CASSEPGKNTEAFF. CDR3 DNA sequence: TGTGCCAGCAGTGAGCCGGGGAAGAACACTGAAGCTTTCTTT.

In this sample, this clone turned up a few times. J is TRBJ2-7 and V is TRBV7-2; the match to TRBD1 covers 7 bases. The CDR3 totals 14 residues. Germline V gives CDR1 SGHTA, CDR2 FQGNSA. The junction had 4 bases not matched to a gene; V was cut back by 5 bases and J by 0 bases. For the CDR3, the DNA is TGTGCCAGCAGCCCGGGACAGAACTCCTACGAGCAGTACTTC. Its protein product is CASSPGQNSYEQYF.

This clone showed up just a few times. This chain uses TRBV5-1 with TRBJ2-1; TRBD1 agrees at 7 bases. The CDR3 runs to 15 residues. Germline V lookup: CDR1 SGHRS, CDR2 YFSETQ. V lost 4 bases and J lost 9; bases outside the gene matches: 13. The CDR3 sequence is CASSTEGAGVGEQFF. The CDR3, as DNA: TGCGCCAGCAGCACCGAGGGGGCTGGGGTAGGTGAGCAGTTCTTC. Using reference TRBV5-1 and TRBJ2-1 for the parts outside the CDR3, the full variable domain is KAGVTQTPRYLIKTRGQQVTLSCSPISGHRSVSWYQQTPGQGLQFLFEYFSETQRNKGNFPGRFSGRQFSNSRSEMNVSTLELGDSALYLCASSTEGAGVGEQFFGPGTRLTVL.

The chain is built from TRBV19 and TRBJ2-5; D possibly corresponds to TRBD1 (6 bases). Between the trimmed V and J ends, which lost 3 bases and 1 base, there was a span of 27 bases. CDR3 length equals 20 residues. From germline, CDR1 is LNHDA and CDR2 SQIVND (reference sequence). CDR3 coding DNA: TGTGCCAGTAGTATCAAGTGGGGGAGCAGGGGATATAGAGCCCAAGAGACCCAGTACTTC. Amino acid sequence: CASSIKWGSRGYRAQETQYF.

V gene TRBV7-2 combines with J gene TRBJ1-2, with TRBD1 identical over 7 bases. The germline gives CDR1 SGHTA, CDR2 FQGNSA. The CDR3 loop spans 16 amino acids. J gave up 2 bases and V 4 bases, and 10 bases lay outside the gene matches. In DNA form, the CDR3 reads TGTGCCAGCAGCTCGCCCCAGGGGGGATTGAACTATGGCTACACCTTC. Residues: CASSSPQGGLNYGYTF.

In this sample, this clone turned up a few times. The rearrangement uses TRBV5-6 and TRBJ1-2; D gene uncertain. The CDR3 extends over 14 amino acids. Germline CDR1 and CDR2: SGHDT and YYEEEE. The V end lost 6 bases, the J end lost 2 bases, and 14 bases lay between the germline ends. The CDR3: CASTLVWANYGYTF. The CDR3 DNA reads TGTGCCAGCACCCTCGTTTGGGCAAACTATGGCTACACCTTC.

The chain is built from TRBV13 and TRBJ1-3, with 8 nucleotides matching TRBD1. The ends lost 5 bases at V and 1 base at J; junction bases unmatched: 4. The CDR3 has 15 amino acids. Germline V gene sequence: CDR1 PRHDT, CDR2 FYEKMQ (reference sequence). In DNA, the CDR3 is TGTGCCAGCAGCCCGGACAGGGAGTCTGGAAACACCATATATTTT. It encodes CASSPDRESGNTIYF.

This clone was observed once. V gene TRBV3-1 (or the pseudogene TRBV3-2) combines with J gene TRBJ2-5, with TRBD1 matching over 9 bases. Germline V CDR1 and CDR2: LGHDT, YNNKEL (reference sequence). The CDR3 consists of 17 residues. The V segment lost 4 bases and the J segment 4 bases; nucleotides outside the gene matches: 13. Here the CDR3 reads CASSRANRGPSLETQYF. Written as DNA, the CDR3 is TGTGCCAGCAGCCGCGCAAACAGGGGGCCGTCTCTAGAGACCCAGTACTTC.

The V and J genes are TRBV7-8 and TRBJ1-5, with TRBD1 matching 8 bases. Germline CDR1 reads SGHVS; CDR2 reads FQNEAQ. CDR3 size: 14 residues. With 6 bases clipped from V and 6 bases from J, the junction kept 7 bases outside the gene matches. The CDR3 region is CASRLQGGGQPQHF. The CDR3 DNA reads TGTGCCAGCAGGCTACAGGGGGGCGGTCAGCCCCAGCATTTT.

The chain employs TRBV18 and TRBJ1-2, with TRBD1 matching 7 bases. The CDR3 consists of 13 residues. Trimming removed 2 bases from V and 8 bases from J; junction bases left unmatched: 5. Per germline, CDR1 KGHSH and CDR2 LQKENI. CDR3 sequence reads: CASSPEDRPGYTF. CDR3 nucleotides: TGTGCCAGCTCACCAGAGGACAGGCCAGGCTACACCTTC.

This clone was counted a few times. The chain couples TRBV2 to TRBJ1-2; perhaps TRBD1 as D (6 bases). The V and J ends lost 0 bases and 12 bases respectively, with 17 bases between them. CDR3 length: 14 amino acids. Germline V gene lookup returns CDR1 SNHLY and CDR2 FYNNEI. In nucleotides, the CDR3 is TGTGCCAGCAGTGAAGCGCAGGGTAACAGGGTACACACCTTC. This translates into CASSEAQGNRVHTF.

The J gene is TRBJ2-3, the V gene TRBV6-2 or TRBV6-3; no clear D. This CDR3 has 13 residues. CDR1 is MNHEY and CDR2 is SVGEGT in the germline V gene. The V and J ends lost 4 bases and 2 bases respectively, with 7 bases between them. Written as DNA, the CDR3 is TGTGCCAGCAGTTCCTACTACACAGATACGCAGTATTTT. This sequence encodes CASSSYYTDTQYF.

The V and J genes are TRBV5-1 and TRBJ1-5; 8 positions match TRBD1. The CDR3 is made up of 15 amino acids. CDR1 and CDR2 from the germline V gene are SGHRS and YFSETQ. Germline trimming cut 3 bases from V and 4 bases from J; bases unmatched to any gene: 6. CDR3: CASSSTGESNQPQHF. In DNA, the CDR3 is TGCGCCAGCAGCTCGACAGGGGAGAGTAATCAGCCCCAGCATTTT. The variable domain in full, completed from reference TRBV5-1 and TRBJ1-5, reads KAGVTQTPRYLIKTRGQQVTLSCSPISGHRSVSWYQQTPGQGLQFLFEYFSETQRNKGNFPGRFSGRQFSNSRSEMNVSTLELGDSALYLCASSSTGESNQPQHFGDGTRLSIL.

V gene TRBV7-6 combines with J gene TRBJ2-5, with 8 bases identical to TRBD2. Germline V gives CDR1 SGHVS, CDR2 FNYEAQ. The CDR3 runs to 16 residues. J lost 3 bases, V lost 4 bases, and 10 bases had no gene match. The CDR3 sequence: CASSYPRGGGEETQYF. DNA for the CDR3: TGTGCCAGCAGCTACCCCCGGGGGGGAGGGGAAGAGACCCAGTACTTC.

Here the CDR3 DNA reads TGTGCCAGCAGCGGGGGGACTAGCGGGGTAGCAGAAGAGACCCAGTACTTC. Protein product: CASSGGTSGVAEETQYF. The chain joins TRBV9 to TRBJ2-5; TRBD2 aligns across 13 bases. The V and J ends lost 3 bases and 3 bases, in that order; junction bases with no gene match: 8. Looked up from germline, CDR1 is SGDLS and CDR2 is YYNGEE. The CDR3 has 17 residues.

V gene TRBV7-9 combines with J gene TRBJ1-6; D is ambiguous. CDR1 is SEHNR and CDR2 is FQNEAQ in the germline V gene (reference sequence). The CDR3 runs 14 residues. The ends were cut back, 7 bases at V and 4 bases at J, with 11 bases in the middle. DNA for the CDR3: TGTGCCAGCAAGCTTCCGGGATATAATTCACCCCTCCACTTT. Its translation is CASKLPGYNSPLHF.

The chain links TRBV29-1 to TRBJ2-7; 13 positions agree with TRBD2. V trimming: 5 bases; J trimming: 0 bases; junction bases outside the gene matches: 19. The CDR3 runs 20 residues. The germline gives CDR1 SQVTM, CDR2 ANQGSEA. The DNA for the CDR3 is TGCAGCGTTCGATCCCGACTAGCGGGGGGCTCAAGGGGTAGCTCCTACGAGCAGTACTTC. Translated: CSVRSRLAGGSRGSSYEQYF.

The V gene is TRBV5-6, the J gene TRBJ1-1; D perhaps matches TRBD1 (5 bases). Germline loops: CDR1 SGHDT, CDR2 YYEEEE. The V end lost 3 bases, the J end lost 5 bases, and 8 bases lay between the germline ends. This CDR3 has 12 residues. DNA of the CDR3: TGTGCCAGCAGCTACGGGGGGACTGAAGCTTTCTTT. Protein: CASSYGGTEAFF.

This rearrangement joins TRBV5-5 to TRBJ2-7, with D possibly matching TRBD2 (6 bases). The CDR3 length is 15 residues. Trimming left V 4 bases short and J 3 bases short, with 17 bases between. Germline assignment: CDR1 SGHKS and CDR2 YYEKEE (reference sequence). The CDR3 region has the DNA TGTGCCAGCAGCCGCGGGGTGCAGCCTAACTACGAGCAGTACTTC. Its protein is CASSRGVQPNYEQYF.

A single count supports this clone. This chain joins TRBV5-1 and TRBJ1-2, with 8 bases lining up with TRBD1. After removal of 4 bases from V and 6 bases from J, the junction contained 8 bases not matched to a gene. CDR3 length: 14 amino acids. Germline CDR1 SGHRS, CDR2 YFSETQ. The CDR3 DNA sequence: TGCGCCAGCAGCCCCATGACAGGGGCGGATGGCTACACCTTC. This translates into CASSPMTGADGYTF.

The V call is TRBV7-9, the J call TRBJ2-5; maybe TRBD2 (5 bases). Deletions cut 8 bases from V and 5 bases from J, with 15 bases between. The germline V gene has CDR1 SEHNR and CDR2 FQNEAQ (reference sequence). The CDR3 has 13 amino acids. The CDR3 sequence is CASEGVLGETQYF. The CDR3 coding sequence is TGTGCCAGCGAGGGAGTCCTGGGGGAGACCCAGTACTTC.

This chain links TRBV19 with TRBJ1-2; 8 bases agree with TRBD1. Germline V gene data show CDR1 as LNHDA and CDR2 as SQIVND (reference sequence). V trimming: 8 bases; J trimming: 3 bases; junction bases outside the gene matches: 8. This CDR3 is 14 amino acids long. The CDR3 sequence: CASRNPGQDYGYTF. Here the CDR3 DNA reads TGTGCCAGTCGTAACCCGGGACAGGACTATGGCTACACCTTC.

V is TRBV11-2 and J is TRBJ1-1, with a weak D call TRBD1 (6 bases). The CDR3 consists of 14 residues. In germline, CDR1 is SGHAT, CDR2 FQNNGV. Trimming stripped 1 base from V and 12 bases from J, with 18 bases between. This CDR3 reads CASSLVDQGSRSFF. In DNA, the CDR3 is TGTGCCAGCAGCTTAGTTGATCAGGGGAGTCGGTCTTTCTTT.

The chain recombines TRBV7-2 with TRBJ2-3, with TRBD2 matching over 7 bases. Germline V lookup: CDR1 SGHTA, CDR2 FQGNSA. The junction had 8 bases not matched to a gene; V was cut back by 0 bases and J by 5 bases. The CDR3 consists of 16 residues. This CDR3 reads CASSLAFAGRGDTQYF. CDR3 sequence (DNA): TGTGCCAGCAGCTTAGCGTTTGCGGGGAGGGGAGATACGCAGTATTTT.

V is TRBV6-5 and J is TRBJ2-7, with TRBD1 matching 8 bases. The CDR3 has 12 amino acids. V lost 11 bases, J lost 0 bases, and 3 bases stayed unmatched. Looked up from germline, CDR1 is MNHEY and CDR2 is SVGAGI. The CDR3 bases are TGTGCCGCCGGGACAGGCTCCTACGAGCAGTACTTC. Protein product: CAAGTGSYEQYF.

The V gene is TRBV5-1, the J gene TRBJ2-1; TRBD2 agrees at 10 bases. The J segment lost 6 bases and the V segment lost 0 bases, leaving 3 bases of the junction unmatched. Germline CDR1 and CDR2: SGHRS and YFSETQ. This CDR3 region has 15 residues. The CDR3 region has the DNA TGCGCCAGCAGCTTGGTACTAGCGGGGAGCAATGAGCAGTTCTTC. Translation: CASSLVLAGSNEQFF.

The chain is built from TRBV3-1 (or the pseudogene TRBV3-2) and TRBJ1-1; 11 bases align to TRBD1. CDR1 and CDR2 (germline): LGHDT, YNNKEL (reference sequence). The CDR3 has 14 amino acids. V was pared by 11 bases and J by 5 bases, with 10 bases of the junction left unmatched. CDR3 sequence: CAVTSGTGGTEAFF. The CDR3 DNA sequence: TGTGCCGTAACTTCTGGGACAGGGGGAACTGAAGCTTTCTTT.